A selection of T cell receptor beta chains follows, all from one sample in a study of T cell responses to AZD1222 COVID-19 vaccine. The data were produced by immunoSEQ multiplex PCR, yet TCRdb's version contains in-frame clones alone and is incomplete. The sample has 150,000 to 200,000 clones; about 94% are singletons. The sequencing used peripheral blood, collected on day 0 of AZD1222 vaccination. These receptor sequences come from an adult in good health. CDR3s include the opening cysteine and the closing phenylalanine or tryptophan. D genes are given only for firm matches. The size of a clone is reported for some rows only, either as once, few or many, or as a class for expanded clones.

V gene	D gene	clone size	CDR3 length	J gene	CDR3 protein	CDR3 DNA
TRBV28	.	.	17	TRBJ2-3	CASNPRSDRQVTDTQYF	TGTGCCAGCAACCCCCGGTCGGATAGACAGGTGACAGATACGCAGTATTTT
TRBV10-3	.	.	14	TRBJ1-3	CAIRAGSIGNTIYF	TGTGCCATCAGAGCAGGGAGTATCGGAAACACCATATATTTT
TRBV6-5	TRBD1	.	15	TRBJ2-3	CASELGQGSTDTQYF	TGTGCCAGCGAATTGGGACAGGGGAGCACAGATACGCAGTATTTT
TRBV28	TRBD1	.	17	TRBJ1-6	CASSRGTGEGYNSPLHF	TGTGCCAGCAGTCGGGGGACAGGGGAGGGCTATAATTCACCCCTCCACTTT
TRBV24-1	TRBD2	.	16	TRBJ2-1	CATSDELSGGGNEQFF	TGTGCCACCAGTGATGAACTTTCGGGAGGTGGAAATGAGCAGTTCTTC
TRBV9	.	once	16	TRBJ2-2	CASSLRTERNTGELFF	TGTGCCAGCAGCTTGAGGACTGAGAGAAACACCGGGGAGCTGTTTTTT
TRBV4-3	TRBD2	.	21	TRBJ2-5	CASSQEATGTSGRAEVETQYF	TGCGCCAGCAGCCAAGAGGCGACCGGGACTAGCGGGAGGGCCGAAGTAGAGACCCAGTACTTC
TRBV9	TRBD2	.	16	TRBJ2-5	CAGSVGRERAQETQYF	TGTGCCGGCAGCGTAGGGAGGGAACGGGCCCAGGAGACCCAGTACTTC
TRBV5-4	.	.	16	TRBJ2-7	CASSAGLRDFPYEQYF	TGTGCCAGCAGCGCCGGGCTCCGGGACTTTCCCTACGAGCAGTACTTC
TRBV12-5	TRBD2	once	18	TRBJ2-3	CASGLDTLAEGTTDTQYF	TGTGCTAGTGGTTTGGACACCCTAGCGGAGGGGACCACAGATACGCAGTATTTT
TRBV18	.	.	16	TRBJ1-6	CASSLLGQTDNSPLHF	TGTGCCAGCTCACTACTAGGACAGACCGATAATTCACCCCTCCACTTT
TRBV10-1	TRBD2	.	14	TRBJ2-1	CASSDPGTSGEQFF	TGCGCCAGCAGTGACCCCGGGACTAGCGGTGAGCAGTTCTTC
TRBV2	.	.	14	TRBJ1-2	CASRRDSPVNGYTF	TGTGCCAGCAGAAGAGACTCTCCAGTCAATGGCTACACCTTC
TRBV5-1	TRBD1	.	14	TRBJ1-1	CASSFAGGNTEAFF	TGCGCCAGCAGCTTTGCAGGGGGCAACACTGAAGCTTTCTTT
TRBV5-1	TRBD2	once	17	TRBJ2-1	CASSLAPTSGGYNEQFF	TGCGCCAGCAGCTTGGCGCCGACTAGCGGGGGTTACAATGAGCAGTTCTTC
TRBV28	TRBD2	.	15	TRBJ2-4	CASHGGGLDKNIQYF	TGTGCCAGCCACGGGGGGGGTTTGGACAAAAACATTCAGTACTTC
TRBV28	.	.	12	TRBJ1-2	CASSQTTRGYTF	TGTGCCAGCAGCCAAACAACCAGGGGCTACACCTTC
TRBV3-1/TRBV3-2	TRBD2	.	14	TRBJ2-1	CASSQGLAGVEQFF	TGTGCCAGCAGCCAGGGACTAGCGGGAGTTGAGCAGTTCTTC
TRBV9	.	few	16	TRBJ2-2	CASSVGRTAGAGELFF	TGTGCCAGCAGCGTAGGTAGGACGGCCGGGGCCGGGGAGCTGTTTTTT
TRBV5-1	TRBD2	.	19	TRBJ2-1	CASSNEGTSGIRSYNEQFF	TGCGCCAGCAGCAACGAGGGGACTAGCGGGATCCGTTCCTACAATGAGCAGTTCTTC
TRBV6-5	.	.	14	TRBJ1-4	CAGSRGRTNEKLFF	TGTGCCGGGTCTAGGGGTAGGACTAATGAAAAACTGTTTTTT
TRBV19	.	.	15	TRBJ1-5	CASSIAFESNQPQHF	TGTGCCAGTAGTATAGCATTCGAGAGCAATCAGCCCCAGCATTTT
TRBV19	.	.	15	TRBJ2-2	CASSIAPSNTGELFF	TGTGCCAGTAGTATAGCCCCAAGCAACACCGGGGAGCTGTTTTTT
TRBV29-1	.	.	13	TRBJ1-1	CSANGGIQTEAFF	TGCAGCGCCAATGGGGGTATCCAAACTGAAGCTTTCTTT
TRBV24-1	.	.	14	TRBJ1-2	CATSPTWTGKGYTF	TGTGCCACCAGCCCGACCTGGACGGGAAAAGGCTACACCTTC
TRBV27	.	.	14	TRBJ2-7	CASRPAGSGPEQYF	TGTGCCAGCAGACCAGCAGGTTCCGGTCCCGAGCAGTACTTC
TRBV5-4	TRBD1	.	15	TRBJ2-1	CASSPPGQGVVEQFF	TGTGCCAGCAGCCCTCCGGGACAGGGCGTTGTTGAGCAGTTCTTC